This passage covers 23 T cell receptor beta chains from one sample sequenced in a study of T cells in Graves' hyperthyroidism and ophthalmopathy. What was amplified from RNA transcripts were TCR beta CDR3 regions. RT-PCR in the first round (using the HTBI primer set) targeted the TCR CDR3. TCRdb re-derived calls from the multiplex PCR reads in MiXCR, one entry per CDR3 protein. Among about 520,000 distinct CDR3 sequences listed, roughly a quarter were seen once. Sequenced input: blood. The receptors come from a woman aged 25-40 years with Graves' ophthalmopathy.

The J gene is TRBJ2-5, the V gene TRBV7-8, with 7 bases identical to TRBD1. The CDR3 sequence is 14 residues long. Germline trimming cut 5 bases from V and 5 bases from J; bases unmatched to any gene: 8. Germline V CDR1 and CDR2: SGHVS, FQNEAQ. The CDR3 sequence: CASSDTGAEETQYF. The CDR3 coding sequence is TGTGCCAGCAGCGACACAGGGGCGGAGGAGACCCAGTACTTC.

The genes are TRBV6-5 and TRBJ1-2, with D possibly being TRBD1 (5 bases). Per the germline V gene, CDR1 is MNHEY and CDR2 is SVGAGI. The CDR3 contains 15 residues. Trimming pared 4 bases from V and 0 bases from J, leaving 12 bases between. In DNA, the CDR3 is TGTGCCAGCAGTTCGGGGCGGATGGCTAACTATGGCTACACCTTC. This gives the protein CASSSGRMANYGYTF.

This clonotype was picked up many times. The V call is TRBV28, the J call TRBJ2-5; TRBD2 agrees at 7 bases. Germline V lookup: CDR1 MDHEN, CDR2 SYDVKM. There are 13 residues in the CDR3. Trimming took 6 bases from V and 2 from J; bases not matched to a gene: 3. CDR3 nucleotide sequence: TGTGCCAGCAGAGCGGGACCTCAAGAGACCCAGTACTTC. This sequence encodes CASRAGPQETQYF.

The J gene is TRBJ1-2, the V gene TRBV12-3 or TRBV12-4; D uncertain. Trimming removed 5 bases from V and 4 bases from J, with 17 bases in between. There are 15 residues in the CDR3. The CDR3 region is CASSPFKGAVYGYTF. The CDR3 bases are TGTGCCAGCAGTCCGTTTAAGGGAGCGGTCTATGGCTACACCTTC.

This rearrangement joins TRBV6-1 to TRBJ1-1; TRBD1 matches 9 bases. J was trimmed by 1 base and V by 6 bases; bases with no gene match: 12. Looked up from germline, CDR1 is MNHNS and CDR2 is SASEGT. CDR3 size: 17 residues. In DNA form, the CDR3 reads TGTGCCAGCAGACAAGGACAGGGGTGGGTCGGGAACACTGAAGCTTTCTTT. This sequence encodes CASRQGQGWVGNTEAFF.

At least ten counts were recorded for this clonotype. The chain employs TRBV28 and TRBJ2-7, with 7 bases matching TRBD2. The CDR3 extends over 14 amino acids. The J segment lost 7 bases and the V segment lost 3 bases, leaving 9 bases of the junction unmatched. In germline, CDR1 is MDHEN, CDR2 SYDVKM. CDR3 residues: CASSLGRGGREQYF. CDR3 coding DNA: TGTGCCAGCAGTTTGGGGAGGGGAGGAAGGGAGCAGTACTTC. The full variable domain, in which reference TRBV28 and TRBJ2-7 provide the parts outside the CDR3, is DVKVTQSSRYLVKRTGEKVFLECVQDMDHENMFWYRQDPGLGLRLIYFSYDVKMKEKGDIPEGYSVSREKKERFSLILESASTNQTSMYLCASSLGRGGREQYFGPGTRLTVT.

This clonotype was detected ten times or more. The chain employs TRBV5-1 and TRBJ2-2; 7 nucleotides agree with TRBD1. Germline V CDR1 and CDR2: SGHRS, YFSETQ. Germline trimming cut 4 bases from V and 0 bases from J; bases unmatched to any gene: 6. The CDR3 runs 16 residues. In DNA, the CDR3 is TGCGCCAGCAGCATAACCGGGACAGCGAACACCGGGGAGCTGTTTTTT. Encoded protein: CASSITGTANTGELFF.

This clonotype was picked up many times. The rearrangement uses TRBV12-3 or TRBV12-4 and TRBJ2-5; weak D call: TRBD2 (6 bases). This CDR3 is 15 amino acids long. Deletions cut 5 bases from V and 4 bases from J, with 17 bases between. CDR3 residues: CASSTSLGGRETQYF. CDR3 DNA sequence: TGTGCCAGCAGTACATCTCTCGGGGGTCGAGAGACCCAGTACTTC.

The CDR3 is CASSQVSGSYRGNTIYF. As DNA, the CDR3 is TGTGCCAGCAGCCAAGTATCGGGCTCCTACCGTGGAAACACCATATATTTT. The chain combines TRBV3-1 with TRBJ1-3, with D unresolved. V gave up 1 base and J gave up 3 bases, with 16 bases separating them. CDR3 length equals 17 residues. In germline, CDR1 is LGHDT, CDR2 YNNKEL (reference sequence).

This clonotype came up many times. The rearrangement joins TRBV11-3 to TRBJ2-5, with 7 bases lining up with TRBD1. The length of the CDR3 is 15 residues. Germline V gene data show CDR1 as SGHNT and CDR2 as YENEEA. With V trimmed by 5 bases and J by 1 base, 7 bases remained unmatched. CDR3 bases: TGTGCCAGCAGCCTAAACTCAGGGGGCCAAGAGACCCAGTACTTC. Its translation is CASSLNSGGQETQYF.

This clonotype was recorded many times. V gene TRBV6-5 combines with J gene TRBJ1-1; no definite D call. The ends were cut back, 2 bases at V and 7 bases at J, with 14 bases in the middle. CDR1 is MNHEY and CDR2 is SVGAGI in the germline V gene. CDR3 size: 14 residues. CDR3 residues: CASSYGVAGFEAFF. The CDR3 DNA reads TGTGCCAGCAGTTACGGCGTGGCAGGATTTGAAGCTTTCTTT.

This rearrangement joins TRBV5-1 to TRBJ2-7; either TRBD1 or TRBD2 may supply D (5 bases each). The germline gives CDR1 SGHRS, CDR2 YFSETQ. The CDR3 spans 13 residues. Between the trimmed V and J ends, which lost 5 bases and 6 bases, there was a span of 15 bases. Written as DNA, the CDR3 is TGCGCCAGCAGTCCCGGGTGGGGGATCGAGCAGTACTTC. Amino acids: CASSPGWGIEQYF.

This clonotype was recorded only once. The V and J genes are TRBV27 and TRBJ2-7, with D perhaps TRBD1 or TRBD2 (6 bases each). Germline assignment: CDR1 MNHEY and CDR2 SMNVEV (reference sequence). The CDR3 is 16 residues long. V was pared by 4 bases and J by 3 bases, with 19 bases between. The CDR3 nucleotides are TGTGCCAGCAGTTCCCGGGTGGCAGGAGGGGGCTACGAGCAGTACTTC. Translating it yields CASSSRVAGGGYEQYF.

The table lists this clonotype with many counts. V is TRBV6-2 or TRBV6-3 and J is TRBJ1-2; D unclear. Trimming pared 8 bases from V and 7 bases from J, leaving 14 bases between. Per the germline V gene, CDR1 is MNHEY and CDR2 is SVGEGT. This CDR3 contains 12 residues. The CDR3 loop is CASGPYSSGYTF. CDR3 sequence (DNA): TGTGCCAGCGGACCGTACAGTTCTGGCTACACCTTC.

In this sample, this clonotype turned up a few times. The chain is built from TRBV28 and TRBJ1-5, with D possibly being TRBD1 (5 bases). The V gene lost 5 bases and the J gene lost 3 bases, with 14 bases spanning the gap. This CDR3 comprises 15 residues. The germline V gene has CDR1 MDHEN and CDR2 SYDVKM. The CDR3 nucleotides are TGTGCCAGCAGTCTAACAGGTAGACTCAATCAGCCCCAGCATTTT. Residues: CASSLTGRLNQPQHF.

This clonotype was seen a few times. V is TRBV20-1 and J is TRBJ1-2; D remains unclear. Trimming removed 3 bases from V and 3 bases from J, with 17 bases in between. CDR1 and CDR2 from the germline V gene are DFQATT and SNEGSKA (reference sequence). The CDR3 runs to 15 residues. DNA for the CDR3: TGCAGTGCTAGGGAGTGGAAGACGGTGGACTATGGCTACACCTTC. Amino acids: CSAREWKTVDYGYTF.

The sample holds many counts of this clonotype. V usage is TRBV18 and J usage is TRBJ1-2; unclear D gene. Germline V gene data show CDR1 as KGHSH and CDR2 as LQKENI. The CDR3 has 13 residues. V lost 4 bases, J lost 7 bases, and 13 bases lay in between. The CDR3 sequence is CASSREDGGGYTF. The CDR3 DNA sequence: TGTGCCAGCTCACGAGAGGACGGCGGTGGCTACACCTTC.

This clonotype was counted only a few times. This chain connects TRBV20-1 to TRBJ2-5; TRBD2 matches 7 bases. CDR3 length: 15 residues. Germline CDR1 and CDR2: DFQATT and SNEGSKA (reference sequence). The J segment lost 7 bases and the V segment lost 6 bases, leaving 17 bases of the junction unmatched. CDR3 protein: CSAKHLAADLGTQYF. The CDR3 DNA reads TGCAGTGCCAAACATCTAGCGGCCGACCTGGGGACCCAGTACTTC.

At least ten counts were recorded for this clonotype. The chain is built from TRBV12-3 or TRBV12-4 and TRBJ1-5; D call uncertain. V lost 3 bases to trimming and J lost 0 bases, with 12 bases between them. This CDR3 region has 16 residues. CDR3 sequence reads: CASSFDLPYSNQPQHF. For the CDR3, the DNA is TGTGCCAGCAGTTTCGACCTCCCCTATAGCAATCAGCCCCAGCATTTT.

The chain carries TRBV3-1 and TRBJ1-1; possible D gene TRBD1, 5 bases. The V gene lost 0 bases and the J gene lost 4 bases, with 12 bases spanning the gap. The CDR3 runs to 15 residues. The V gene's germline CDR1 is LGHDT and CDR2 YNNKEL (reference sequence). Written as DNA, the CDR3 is TGTGCCAGCAGCCAAGAAGGAGGGGCGAGCACTGAAGCTTTCTTT. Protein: CASSQEGGASTEAFF.

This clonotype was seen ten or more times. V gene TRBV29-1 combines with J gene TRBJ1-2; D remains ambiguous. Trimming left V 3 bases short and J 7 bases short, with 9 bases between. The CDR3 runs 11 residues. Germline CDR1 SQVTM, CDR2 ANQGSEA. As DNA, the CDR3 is TGCAGCGTTGACTGGGGAGGTGGCTACACCTTC. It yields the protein CSVDWGGGYTF.

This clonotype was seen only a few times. The CDR3 DNA reads as TGTGCCAGCAGCGACACAACAGGGCTTGGAGAGACCCAGTACTTC. Translated: CASSDTTGLGETQYF. The chain has TRBV25-1 and TRBJ2-5; D is perhaps TRBD1 (6 bases). V gave up 6 bases and J gave up 4 bases, with 18 bases separating them. The germline V gene has CDR1 MGHDK and CDR2 SYGVNS. The CDR3 extends over 15 amino acids.

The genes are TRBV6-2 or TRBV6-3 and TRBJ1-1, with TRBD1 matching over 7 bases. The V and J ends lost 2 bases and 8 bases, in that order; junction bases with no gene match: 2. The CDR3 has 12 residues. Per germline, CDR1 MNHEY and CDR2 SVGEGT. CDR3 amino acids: CASSYRGREAFF. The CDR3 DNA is TGTGCCAGCAGTTACAGGGGGCGCGAAGCTTTCTTT.